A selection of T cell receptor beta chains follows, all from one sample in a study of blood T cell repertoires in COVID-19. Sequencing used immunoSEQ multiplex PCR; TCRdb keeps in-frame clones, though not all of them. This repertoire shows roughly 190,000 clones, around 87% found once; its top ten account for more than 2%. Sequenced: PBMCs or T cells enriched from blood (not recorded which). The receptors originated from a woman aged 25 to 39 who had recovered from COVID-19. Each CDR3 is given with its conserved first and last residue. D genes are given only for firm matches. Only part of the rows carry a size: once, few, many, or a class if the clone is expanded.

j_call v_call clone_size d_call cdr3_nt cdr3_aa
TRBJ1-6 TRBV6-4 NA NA TGTGCCAGCAGTGCAAAGGGGAGGAATTCACCCCTCCACTTT CASSAKGRNSPLHF
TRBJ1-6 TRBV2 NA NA TGTGCCAGCAGTGAAGGTCCGGGGGGTGATTCACCCCTCCACTTT CASSEGPGGDSPLHF
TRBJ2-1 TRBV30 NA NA TGTGCCTGGAGTTTCGGGGGATCGGCCTACAATGAGCAGTTCTTC CAWSFGGSAYNEQFF
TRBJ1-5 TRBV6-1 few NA TGTGCCAGCAGTGAGACAGGTCCTCAGCCCCAGCATTTT CASSETGPQPQHF
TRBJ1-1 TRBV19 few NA TGTGCCAGTAGTATAGATACGGTGAACACTGAAGCTTTCTTT CASSIDTVNTEAFF
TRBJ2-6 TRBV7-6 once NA TGTGCCAGCAGCCTCACCCCAGGGGGGAGCTCTGGGGCCAACGTCCTGACTTTC CASSLTPGGSSGANVLTF
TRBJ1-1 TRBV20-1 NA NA TGCAGGTTACAGGTGAACACTGAAGCTTTCTTT CRLQVNTEAFF
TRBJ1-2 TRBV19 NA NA TGTGCCAGTAGTCCGGGGTCAGGAAACTATGGCTACACCTTC CASSPGSGNYGYTF
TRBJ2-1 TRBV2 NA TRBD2 TGTGCCAGCACGACTAGCCTTGAGCAGTTCTTC CASTTSLEQFF
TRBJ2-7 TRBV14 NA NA TGTGCCAGCAGCCAAGTTCCGGTCTACGAGCAGTACTTC CASSQVPVYEQYF
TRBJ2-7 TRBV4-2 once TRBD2 TGTGCCAGCAGCCGGACTAGCTCCTACGAGCAGTACTTC CASSRTSSYEQYF